The 14 T cell receptor beta chains in this list originate from one sample, sequenced in a study of beta chain features in type 1 diabetes. Study findings and constraints: Among all four CD4+ subsets, Type 1 diabetes patients had TCRB CDR3s that were moderately but significantly shorter.

The sequenced template was cDNA made from the entire isolated RNA. Data came from immunoSEQ multiplex PCR; TCRdb stores just in-frame clones and leaves some out. This table has a few hundred thousand clones, approximately 15% appearing once. Their target antigens are unknown. The sample taken for sequencing was naive CD4+ T cells from blood. These receptors all come from a man younger than 40 with type 1 diabetes.

The J gene is TRBJ2-7, the V gene TRBV30; TRBD1 matches at 8 bases. The CDR3 extends over 11 amino acids. Germline V gene data show CDR1 as GTSNPN and CDR2 as SVGIG (reference sequence). The junction had 3 bases not matched to a gene; V was cut back by 5 bases and J by 6 bases. The CDR3 DNA reads as TGTGCCTGGGGACAGGGCGGCGAGCAGTACTTC. Translating gives CAWGQGGEQYF.

The chain has TRBV7-2 and TRBJ2-5; TRBD2 aligns across 9 bases. CDR3 length equals 15 residues. CDR1 is SGHTA, CDR2 FQGNSA, per germline. V lost 5 bases to trimming and J lost 4 bases; unmatched junction nucleotides: 8. DNA for the CDR3: TGTGCCAGCAGCCCGACTCGAGCGGGGGGAGAGACCCAGTACTTC. Amino acids: CASSPTRAGGETQYF.

In this sample, this clone turned up a few times. The chain is built from TRBV9 and TRBJ1-2; 8 positions match TRBD1. This CDR3 has 14 residues. Losses at the gene ends were 3 bases for V and 4 bases for J; bases not matched to a gene: 5. The germline CDR1 and CDR2 sequences are SGDLS and YYNGEE. The CDR3, as DNA: TGTGCCAGCAGCGGGGGGACAGGCCCCTATGGCTACACCTTC. The encoded protein is CASSGGTGPYGYTF.

This clone was recorded many times. This chain links TRBV4-1 with TRBJ2-5, with D uncertain. V was clipped by 0 bases and J by 5 bases, with 13 bases between them. Germline-derived CDR1 and CDR2 are MGHRA and YSYEKL. CDR3 length: 15 residues. CDR3 region: CASSQDGQDGETQYF. CDR3 sequence (DNA): TGCGCCAGCAGCCAAGATGGGCAGGATGGGGAGACCCAGTACTTC.

The table lists this clone with a few counts. The rearrangement links TRBV5-1 to TRBJ2-1, with D possibly matching TRBD2 (6 bases). The length of the CDR3 is 15 residues. Deletions cut 0 bases from V and 3 bases from J, with 10 bases between. Germline V lookup: CDR1 SGHRS, CDR2 YFSETQ. CDR3 protein: CASSLVDGGYNEQFF. The DNA of the CDR3 is TGCGCCAGCAGCTTGGTGGACGGGGGCTACAATGAGCAGTTCTTC.

This clone was seen just once. The rearrangement joins TRBV20-1 to TRBJ1-2; no definite D call. The CDR3 sequence is 11 residues long. CDR1 is DFQATT, CDR2 SNEGSKA, per germline (reference sequence). Between the trimmed V and J ends, which lost 4 bases and 2 bases, there was a span of 5 bases. This CDR3 is CSAKQNYGYTF. DNA of the CDR3: TGCAGTGCTAAACAGAACTATGGCTACACCTTC.

V usage is TRBV27 and J usage is TRBJ2-5, with TRBD2 as a possible D gene (5 bases). The CDR3 consists of 13 residues. CDR1 and CDR2 from the germline V gene are MNHEY and SMNVEV (reference sequence). Trimming pared 6 bases from V and 5 bases from J, leaving 13 bases between. The CDR3 DNA reads as TGTGCCAGCAGCGTAACACTAGGGGAGACCCAGTACTTC. It is translated as CASSVTLGETQYF.

This chain links TRBV2 with TRBJ1-2; 9 bases agree with TRBD1. The CDR3 spans 13 residues. The V and J ends lost 6 bases and 8 bases, in that order; junction bases with no gene match: 7. The germline V gene has CDR1 SNHLY and CDR2 FYNNEI. The CDR3 nucleotides are TGTGCCAGCAGGACACAGGGGGCTCGAGGCTACACCTTC. It is translated as CASRTQGARGYTF.

The J gene is TRBJ1-1, the V gene TRBV11-2, with D unclear. Germline CDR1 reads SGHAT; CDR2 reads FQNNGV. The germline V and J ends were trimmed by 2 bases and 6 bases, with 10 bases remaining between them. The length of the CDR3 is 13 residues. The CDR3 sequence: CASSLWLAAEAFF. The CDR3 DNA is TGTGCCAGCAGCTTATGGCTGGCAGCTGAAGCTTTCTTT.

The chain combines TRBV30 with TRBJ2-7; D perhaps matches TRBD1 (6 bases). Trimming left V 2 bases short and J 5 bases short, with 13 bases between. Germline CDR1 and CDR2: GTSNPN and SVGIG (reference sequence). This CDR3 contains 13 residues. The CDR3 loop reads CAWSMGAPHEQYF. CDR3 sequence (DNA): TGTGCCTGGAGTATGGGGGCTCCCCACGAGCAGTACTTC.

This chain connects TRBV5-1 to TRBJ2-7; 9 nucleotides agree with TRBD2. V gave up 0 bases and J gave up 3 bases; unmatched junction bases: 4. Looked up from germline, CDR1 is SGHRS and CDR2 is YFSETQ. CDR3 size: 15 residues. CDR3: CASSLEASGNYEQYF. CDR3 DNA sequence: TGCGCCAGCAGCTTGGAGGCTAGCGGGAACTACGAGCAGTACTTC.

The rearrangement uses TRBV7-9 and TRBJ2-1; 7 bases agree with TRBD2. The CDR3 consists of 15 residues. The V gene's germline CDR1 is SEHNR and CDR2 FQNEAQ (reference sequence). The V gene end was trimmed by 5 bases and the J gene end by 8 bases; junction bases not matched to a gene: 12. The CDR3 spells CASSPSRLAGYEQFF. The DNA for the CDR3 is TGTGCCAGCAGCCCCTCGAGACTAGCAGGTTATGAGCAGTTCTTC.

V gene TRBV19 combines with J gene TRBJ1-1; perhaps TRBD1 as D (5 bases). V was trimmed by 7 bases and J by 2 bases, leaving 14 bases between them. CDR3 length equals 14 residues. Germline V gene lookup returns CDR1 LNHDA and CDR2 SQIVND (reference sequence). This CDR3 reads CASNTVGGNTEAFF. The DNA of the CDR3 is TGTGCCAGTAACACCGTGGGGGGAAACACTGAAGCTTTCTTT.

There are a few counts of this clone. The gene calls are TRBV5-1 and TRBJ2-7; TRBD1 might be the D (6 bases). The V end was cut by 1 base, the J end by 0 bases, with 14 bases between. Germline assignment: CDR1 SGHRS and CDR2 YFSETQ. This CDR3 spans 16 amino acids. Here the CDR3 reads CASSLIGGLTSYEQYF. The CDR3 DNA follows: TGCGCCAGCAGCTTGATTGGGGGCCTTACCTCCTACGAGCAGTACTTC.